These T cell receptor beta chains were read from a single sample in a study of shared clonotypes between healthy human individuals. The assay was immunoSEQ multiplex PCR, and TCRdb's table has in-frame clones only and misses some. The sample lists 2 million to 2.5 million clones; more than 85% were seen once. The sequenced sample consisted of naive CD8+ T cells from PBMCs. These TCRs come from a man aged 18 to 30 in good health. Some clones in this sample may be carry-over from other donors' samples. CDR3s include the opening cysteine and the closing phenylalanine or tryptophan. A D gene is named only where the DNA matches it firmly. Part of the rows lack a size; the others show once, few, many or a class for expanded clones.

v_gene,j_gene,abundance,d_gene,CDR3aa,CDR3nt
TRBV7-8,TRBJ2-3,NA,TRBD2,CASSPWGLAGGPLGDTQYF,TGTGCCAGCAGCCCCTGGGGACTAGCGGGAGGGCCTTTAGGAGATACGCAGTATTTT
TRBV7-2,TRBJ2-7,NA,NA,CASSLSLAGEQYF,TGTGCCAGCAGCTTGAGTCTAGCTGGCGAGCAGTACTTC
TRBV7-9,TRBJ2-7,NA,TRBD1,CASSSGQFSHEQYF,TGTGCCAGCAGCTCGGGACAGTTTAGTCACGAGCAGTACTTC
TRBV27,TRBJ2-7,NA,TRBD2,CASSFSGGFLYEQYF,TGTGCCAGCAGTTTCTCCGGGGGGTTCCTCTACGAGCAGTACTTC
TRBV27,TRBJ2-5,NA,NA,CASTWGTQYF,TGTGCCAGCACCTGGGGGACCCAGTACTTC
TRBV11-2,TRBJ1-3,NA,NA,CALGGVFGNTIYF,TGTGCCCTCGGAGGGGTCTTTGGAAACACCATATATTTT
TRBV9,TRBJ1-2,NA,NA,CASSASNSLHYGYTF,TGTGCCAGCAGCGCCTCAAACTCGCTACACTATGGCTACACCTTC
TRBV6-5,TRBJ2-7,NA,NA,CASSIGYEQYF,TGTGCCAGCAGCATCGGGTACGAGCAGTACTTC
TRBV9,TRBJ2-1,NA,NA,CASSAPEGVNEQFF,TGTGCCAGCAGCGCCCCGGAGGGCGTTAATGAGCAGTTCTTC
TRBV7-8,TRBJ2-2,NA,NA,CASSLAVTGELFF,TGTGCCAGCAGCTTAGCGGTGACCGGGGAGCTGTTTTTT
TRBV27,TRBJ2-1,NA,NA,CASSPRAENRYNEQFF,TGTGCCAGCAGTCCCCGGGCAGAAAATCGGTACAATGAGCAGTTCTTC
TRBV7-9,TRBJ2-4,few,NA,CASSLPGDSKNIQYF,TGTGCCAGCAGCTTGCCTGGAGATTCCAAAAACATTCAGTACTTC
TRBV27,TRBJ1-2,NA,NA,CASSLSRGRVGDYGYTF,TGTGCCAGCAGTTTATCGAGGGGTCGGGTTGGGGACTATGGCTACACCTTC
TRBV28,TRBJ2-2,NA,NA,CASRRTGRANTGELFF,TGTGCCAGCAGACGGACTGGCAGGGCAAACACCGGGGAGCTGTTTTTT
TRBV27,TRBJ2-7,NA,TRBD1,CASSRSGGVILYEQYF,TGTGCCAGCAGCCGGTCAGGGGGTGTAATCCTTTACGAGCAGTACTTC
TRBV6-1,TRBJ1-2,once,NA,CASSPGEEIVYTF,TGTGCCAGCAGCCCTGGGGAGGAAATCGTCTACACCTTC
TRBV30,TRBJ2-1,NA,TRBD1,CAWSLGQGNEQFF,TGTGCCTGGAGCCTCGGACAGGGGAATGAGCAGTTCTTC
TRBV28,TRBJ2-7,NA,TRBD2,CASSPSGKGEQYF,TGTGCCAGCAGCCCTAGCGGTAAAGGGGAGCAGTACTTC
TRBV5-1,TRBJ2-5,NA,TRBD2,CASSPSTSGRSRETQYF,TGCGCCAGCAGCCCTTCCACTAGCGGGAGGTCCCGGGAGACCCAGTACTTC
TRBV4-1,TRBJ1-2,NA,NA,CASSQSVGFIPGYTF,TGCGCCAGCAGCCAAAGCGTAGGGTTCATTCCCGGCTACACCTTC
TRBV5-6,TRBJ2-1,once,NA,CASSLELSYNEQFF,TGTGCCAGCAGCTTGGAGCTCAGCTACAATGAGCAGTTCTTC
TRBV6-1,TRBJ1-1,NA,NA,CASSDPGSGPEAFF,TGTGCCAGCAGTGACCCGGGCTCGGGACCCGAAGCTTTCTTT
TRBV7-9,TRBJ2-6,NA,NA,CASSPGPLTPGANVLTF,TGTGCCAGCAGCCCAGGACCACTTACCCCTGGGGCCAACGTCCTGACTTTC
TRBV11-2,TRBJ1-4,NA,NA,CASSLGAGIVEKLFF,TGTGCCAGCAGCTTAGGTGCAGGGATAGTTGAAAAACTGTTTTTT
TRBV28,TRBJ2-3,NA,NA,CASSFNRRDIIFTDTQYF,TGTGCCAGCAGCTTTAACCGACGGGACATCATCTTCACAGATACGCAGTATTTT
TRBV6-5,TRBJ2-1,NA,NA,CASSFGREQFF,TGTGCCAGCAGCTTCGGAAGGGAGCAGTTCTTC
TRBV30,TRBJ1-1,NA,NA,CAWSNRPTVTNTEAFF,TGTGCCTGGAGTAATCGACCGACGGTGACGAACACTGAAGCTTTCTTT